The entry below describes one T cell receptor (beta chain). Antigen: not known. The germline CDR1 and CDR2 sequences are SGHTA and FQGNSA. J lost 8 bases, V lost 1 base, and 8 bases had no gene match. The CDR3 contains 15 residues. The authors used template switching to add a universal primer site and gave cDNA unique molecular identifiers. TCRdb independently ran MiXCR on the 5' RACE reads; one entry per CDR3 protein. The sample includes 1.5 million to 2 million distinct CDR3 sequences, less than 35% seen only once; the top ten take less than 0.35%. These data belong to a study of identical twins. Study findings and constraints: Beta clonotypes that were abundant in cord blood contained fewer insertions, a pattern absent from memory repertoires.

Material for sequencing was cord blood. The source is a newborn girl in good health. V is TRBV7-2 and J is TRBJ1-2; the match to TRBD1 covers 9 bases. The CDR3 sequence: CASSLVTGQGNGYTF. The DNA of the CDR3 is TGTGCCAGCAGCTTAGTGACGGGACAGGGTAACGGCTACACCTTC.